This paragraph covers one TCR beta chain sequence. Its cognate antigen is unknown. The data stem from a study of cytomegalovirus exposure and HLA in healthy donors. Across the whole study: Out of around 360 genotyped donors, less than 90% belonged to the Caucasian-associated ancestry cluster.

CDR1 MNHNS and CDR2 SASEGT come from the germline V gene. The CDR3 runs to 16 residues. Trimming removed 4 bases from V and 1 base from J, with 13 bases in between. Amplification used 60 Vbeta primers and 13 Jbeta primers. Sequencing was performed with immunoSEQ multiplex PCR; in TCRdb, only in-frame clones are kept and a portion is missing. The table shows some 150,000 clones, with approximately 79% occurring only once. Study findings and constraints: Follow-up analysis seemed to connect common viral pathogens with several of the most significant clusters identified.

The chain uses TRBV6-1 and TRBJ1-4; tentatively, D is TRBD1 (6 bases). The specimen sequenced was PBMCs. This sequence originates from a man aged 35 to 55 in good health and CMV-seronegative. CDR3 in DNA: TGTGCCAGCAGTGTGCAGGGGCGTGGAACTAATGAAAAACTGTTTTTT. Encoded protein: CASSVQGRGTNEKLFF.